The sequence of this T cell receptor beta chain was determined in a study of vaccination and CD4 T cells after COVID-19. For the study at large: Stimulation used overlapping spike peptides from SARS-CoV-2, HCoV-NL63, HCoV-OC43 and HCoV-229E.

There are a few counts of this clonotype. Its matching antigen is unknown. Germline-derived CDR1 and CDR2 are SGHTA and FQGNSA. V lost 0 bases and J 6 bases, leaving 4 bases between the germline ends. The CDR3 loop spans 12 amino acids. An Oncomine TCR Beta short-read assay was used to sequence the DNA from cultured CD4+ T cells. Cultured CD4+ T cells yielded the extracted genomic DNA. TCRdb re-called the PCR reads through MiXCR, storing one row per CDR3 protein. This sample has roughly 9,600 distinct CDR3 sequences, with 34% found just once. Treatment specified: approximately 9-day PBMC culture with coronavirus spike peptide pools or control peptides (ViraFEST assay). The unexposed donor gave CD4+ T cells before the COVID-19 pandemic (2011-2018). Peptide pool stimulation in ViraFEST expanded antigen-specific T cells, whose TCRs were then sequenced. Peptide pools at 9.5 to 10 ug/ml, together with 8 to 10 IU/ml IL-2, were added to cultures of around 2.2 million PBMCs per well.

The chain combines TRBV7-2 with TRBJ2-3; no clear D gene. The receptor comes from a human donor in good health. What was sequenced was CD4+ T cells from blood, cultured in vitro. DNA for the CDR3: TGTGCCAGCAGCTTAGCGACTGATACGCAGTATTTT. This translates into CASSLATDTQYF.